This TCR beta chain is from a study of T cell changes during pregnancy in multiple sclerosis (dated by TCRdb to between 2018 and 2021). Regarding the research as a whole: The study looked at changes in the T cell repertoire across pregnancy in women with multiple sclerosis.

Remarks on this clone: The clone's antigen remains unknown. Nothing much larger sits one base from this clone, and base qualities are not available.

The junction carries 10 bases between V and J, which are trimmed by 0 bases and 4 bases respectively. Spanning cysteine to phenylalanine, the CDR3 consists of 14 amino acids. Kept here is only the CDR3 DNA, which spans 42 bases and is read in frame from base 1. The CDR1 and CDR2 encoded by the germline V gene (reference sequence) are GTSNPN and SVGIG. To prepare the library, the immunoSEQ multiplex PCR assay was applied. TCRdb took this table from immuneACCESS and kept in-frame rearrangements with V and J called. Such tables lack part of the clones; where checked against another copy, unresolved V genes explain under half of the gap, and the rest is unexplained. The sample table lists roughly 46,000 clones, around 92% of them with a count of one. The ten largest clones take up less than 2.5% of the sample.

This receptor chain uses TRBV30 and TRBJ2-1, with a tentative D gene TRBD1 over 5 matching bases. The clonotype was recovered from a female donor with multiple sclerosis, enrolled in a pregnancy study. The sample was peripheral blood, taken in the third trimester of pregnancy. CDR3 loop: CAWSVRSGYNEQFF. The DNA reads as follows: TGTGCCTGGAGTGTACGTTCAGGGTACAATGAGCAGTTCTTC.